This TCR beta chain was sequenced during a study of cytomegalovirus exposure and HLA in healthy donors. General study points: Later on, an analysis found that several of the most significant clusters appeared to be linked to common viral pathogens, which included parvovirus B19. It was shown in a later analysis that HLA-associated TCR beta chains were more clonally expanded than other, equally common chains.

This CDR3 spans 15 amino acids. Germline CDR1 reads MDHEN; CDR2 reads SYDVKM. V lost 1 base, J lost 2 bases, and 5 bases stayed unmatched. Primers: 60 Vbeta forward and 13 Jbeta reverse. Measured with immunoSEQ multiplex PCR; TCRdb has only the in-frame clones, and not every one. This sample has some 110,000 clones, with around 63% found just once. Of note for this clone: Its antigen is currently unknown.

This sequence was found in a man aged 25-45 years in good health and CMV-seronegative. The chain recombines TRBV28 with TRBJ2-7, with 7 bases aligning to TRBD2. Sequencing was carried out using PBMCs. The CDR3 sequence is CASSLYLRGTYEQYF. The CDR3 region has the DNA TGTGCCAGCAGTTTATATCTGCGGGGGACCTACGAGCAGTACTTC.